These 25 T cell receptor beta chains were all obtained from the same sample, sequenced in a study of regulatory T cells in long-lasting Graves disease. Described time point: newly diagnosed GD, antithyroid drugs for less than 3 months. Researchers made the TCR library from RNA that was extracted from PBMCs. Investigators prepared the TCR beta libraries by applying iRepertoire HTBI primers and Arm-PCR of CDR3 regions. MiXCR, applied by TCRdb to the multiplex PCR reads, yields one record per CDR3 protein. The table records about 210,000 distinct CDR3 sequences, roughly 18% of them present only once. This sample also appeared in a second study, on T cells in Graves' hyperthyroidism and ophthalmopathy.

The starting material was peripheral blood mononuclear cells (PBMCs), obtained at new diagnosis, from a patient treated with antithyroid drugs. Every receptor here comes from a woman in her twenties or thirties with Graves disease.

Here the CDR3 reads CASSRTVDYGYTF. The CDR3 DNA reads as TGTGCCAGTAGTCGGACAGTTGACTATGGCTACACCTTC. The gene calls are TRBV19 and TRBJ1-2; tentative D call: TRBD1 (6 bases). Germline CDR1 reads LNHDA; CDR2 reads SQIVND (reference sequence). V was trimmed by 5 bases and J by 3 bases, leaving 10 bases between them. The CDR3 sequence is 13 residues long. The full variable domain, completed using reference TRBV19 and TRBJ1-2, is DGGITQSPKYLFRKEGQNVTLSCEQNLNHDAMYWYRQDPGQGLRLIYYSQIVNDFQKGDIAEGYSVSREKKESFPLTVTSAQKNPTAFYLCASSRTVDYGYTFGSGTRLTVV.

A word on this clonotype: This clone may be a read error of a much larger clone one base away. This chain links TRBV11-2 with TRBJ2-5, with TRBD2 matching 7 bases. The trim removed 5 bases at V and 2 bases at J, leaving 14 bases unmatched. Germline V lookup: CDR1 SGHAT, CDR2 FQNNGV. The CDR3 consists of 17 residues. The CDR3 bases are TGTGCCAGCAGCCGAACGGGGAGCGGGGAGTTTCAAGAGACCCAGTACTTC. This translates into CASSRTGSGEFQETQYF.

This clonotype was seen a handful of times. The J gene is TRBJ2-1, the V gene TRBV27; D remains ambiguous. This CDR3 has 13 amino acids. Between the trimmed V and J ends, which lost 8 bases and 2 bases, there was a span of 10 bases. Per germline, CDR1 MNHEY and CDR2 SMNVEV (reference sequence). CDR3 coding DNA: TGTGCCAGCTCACAATTCGCCTACAATGAGCAGTTCTTC. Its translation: CASSQFAYNEQFF.

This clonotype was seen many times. The CDR3 DNA sequence: TGTGCCAGCAGCGTGGGGGAGGGACTAGCGGGAGACGAGCAGTACTTC. As protein: CASSVGEGLAGDEQYF. The chain employs TRBV9 and TRBJ2-7; TRBD2 matches at 14 bases. V was clipped by 2 bases and J by 5 bases; unmatched bases: 6. The germline CDR1 and CDR2 sequences are SGDLS and YYNGEE. CDR3 length equals 16 residues.

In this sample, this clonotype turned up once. CDR3 in amino acids: CASSPSGFEKLFF. CDR3 DNA sequence: TGTGCCAGCAGCCCCTCAGGGTTTGAAAAACTGTTTTTT. The chain uses TRBV28 and TRBJ1-4; possible D gene TRBD1, 5 bases. Trimming pared 6 bases from V and 7 bases from J, leaving 12 bases between. The CDR3 totals 13 residues. Germline loops: CDR1 MDHEN, CDR2 SYDVKM. The full variable domain, with the rest looked up from reference TRBV28 and TRBJ1-4, is DVKVTQSSRYLVKRTGEKVFLECVQDMDHENMFWYRQDPGLGLRLIYFSYDVKMKEKGDIPEGYSVSREKKERFSLILESASTNQTSMYLCASSPSGFEKLFFGSGTQLSVL.

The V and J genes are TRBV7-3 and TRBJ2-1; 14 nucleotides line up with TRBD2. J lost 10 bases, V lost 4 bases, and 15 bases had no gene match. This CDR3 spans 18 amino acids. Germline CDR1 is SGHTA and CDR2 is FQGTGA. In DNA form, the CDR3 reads TGTGCCAGCAGCTCTCATCGAATGGGACTAGCGGGGGCCCACGAGCAGTTCTTC. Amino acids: CASSSHRMGLAGAHEQFF.

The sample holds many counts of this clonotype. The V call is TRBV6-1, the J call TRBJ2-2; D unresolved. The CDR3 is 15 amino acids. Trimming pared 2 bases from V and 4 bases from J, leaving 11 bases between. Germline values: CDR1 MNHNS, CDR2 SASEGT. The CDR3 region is CASSEISRATGELFF. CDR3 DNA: TGTGCCAGCAGTGAAATCTCCAGAGCCACCGGGGAGCTGTTTTTT.

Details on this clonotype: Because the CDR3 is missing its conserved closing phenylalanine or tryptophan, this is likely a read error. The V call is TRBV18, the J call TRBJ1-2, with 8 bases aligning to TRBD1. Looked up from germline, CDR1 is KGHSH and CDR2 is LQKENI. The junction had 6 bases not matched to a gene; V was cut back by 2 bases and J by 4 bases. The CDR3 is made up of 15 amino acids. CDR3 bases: TGTGCCAGCTCACCAGGGACAGGCGGGGGCTATGGCTACACCCTC. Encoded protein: CASSPGTGGGYGYTL.

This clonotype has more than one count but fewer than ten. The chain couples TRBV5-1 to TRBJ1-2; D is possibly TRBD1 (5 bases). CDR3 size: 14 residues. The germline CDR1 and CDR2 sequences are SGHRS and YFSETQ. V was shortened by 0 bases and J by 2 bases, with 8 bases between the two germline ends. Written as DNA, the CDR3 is TGCGCCAGCAGCTTGGCCGGGGGGAACTATGGCTACACCTTC. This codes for CASSLAGGNYGYTF.

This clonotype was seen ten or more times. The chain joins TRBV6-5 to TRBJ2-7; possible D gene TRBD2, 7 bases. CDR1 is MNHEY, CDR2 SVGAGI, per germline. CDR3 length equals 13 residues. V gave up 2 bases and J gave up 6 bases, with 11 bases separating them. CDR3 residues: CASSYGGGREQYF. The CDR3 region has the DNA TGTGCCAGCAGTTACGGGGGGGGCCGCGAGCAGTACTTC.

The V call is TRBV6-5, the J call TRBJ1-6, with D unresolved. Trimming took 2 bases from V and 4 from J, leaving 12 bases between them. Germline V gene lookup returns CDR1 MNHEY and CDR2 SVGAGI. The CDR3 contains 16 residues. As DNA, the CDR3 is TGTGCCAGCAGTTACGAGGGCAAAATATATAATTCACCCCTCCACTTT. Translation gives CASSYEGKIYNSPLHF.

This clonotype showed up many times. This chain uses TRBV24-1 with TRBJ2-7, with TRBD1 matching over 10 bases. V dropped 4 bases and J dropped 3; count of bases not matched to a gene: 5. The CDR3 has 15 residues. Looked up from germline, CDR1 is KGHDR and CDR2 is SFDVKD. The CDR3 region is CATSENRDRGYEQYF. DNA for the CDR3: TGTGCCACCAGTGAAAACCGGGACAGGGGCTACGAGCAGTACTTC.

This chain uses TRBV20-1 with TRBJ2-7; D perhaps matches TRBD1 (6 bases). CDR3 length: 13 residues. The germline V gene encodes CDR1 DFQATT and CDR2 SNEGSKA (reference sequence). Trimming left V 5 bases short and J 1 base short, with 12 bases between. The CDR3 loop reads CSALVQGSYEQYF. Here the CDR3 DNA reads TGCAGTGCTTTAGTACAGGGATCCTACGAGCAGTACTTC.

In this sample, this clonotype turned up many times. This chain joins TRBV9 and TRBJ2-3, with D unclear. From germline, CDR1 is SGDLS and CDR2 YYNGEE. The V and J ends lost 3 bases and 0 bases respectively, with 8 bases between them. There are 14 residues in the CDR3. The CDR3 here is CASSADMSTDTQYF. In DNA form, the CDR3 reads TGTGCCAGCAGCGCTGACATGAGCACAGATACGCAGTATTTT.

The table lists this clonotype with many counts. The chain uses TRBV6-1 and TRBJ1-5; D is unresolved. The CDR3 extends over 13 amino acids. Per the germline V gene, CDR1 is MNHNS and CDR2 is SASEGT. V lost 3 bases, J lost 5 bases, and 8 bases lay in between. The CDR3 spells CASSDGPDQPQHF. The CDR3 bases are TGTGCCAGCAGTGACGGTCCGGATCAGCCCCAGCATTTT.

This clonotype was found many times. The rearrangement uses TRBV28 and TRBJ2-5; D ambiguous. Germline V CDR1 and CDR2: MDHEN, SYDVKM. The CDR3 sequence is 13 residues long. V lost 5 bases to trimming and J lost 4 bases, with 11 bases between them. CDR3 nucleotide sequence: TGTGCCAGCAGTAGAACCTTCGGAGAGACCCAGTACTTC. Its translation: CASSRTFGETQYF.

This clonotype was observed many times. DNA of the CDR3: TGTGCCAGCAGTTTAGCCCCTCTCCAGCCCCAGCATTTT. This encodes CASSLAPLQPQHF. The V and J genes are TRBV27 and TRBJ1-5; no clear D. Germline V gene data show CDR1 as MNHEY and CDR2 as SMNVEV (reference sequence). V dropped 2 bases and J dropped 7 bases, with 9 bases sitting between them. The CDR3 length is 13 residues.

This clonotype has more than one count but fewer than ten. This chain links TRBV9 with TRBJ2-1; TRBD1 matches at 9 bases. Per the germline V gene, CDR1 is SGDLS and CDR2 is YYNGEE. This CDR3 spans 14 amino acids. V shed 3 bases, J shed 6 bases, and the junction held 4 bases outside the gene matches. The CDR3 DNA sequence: TGTGCCAGCAGCGCCGGGACAGGGTTCAATGAGCAGTTCTTC. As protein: CASSAGTGFNEQFF.

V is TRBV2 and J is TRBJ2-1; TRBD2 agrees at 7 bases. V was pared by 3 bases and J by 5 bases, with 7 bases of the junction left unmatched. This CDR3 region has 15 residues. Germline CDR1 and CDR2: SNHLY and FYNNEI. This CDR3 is CASSDQGGPHNEQFF. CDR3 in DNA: TGTGCCAGCAGTGATCAGGGAGGGCCCCACAATGAGCAGTTCTTC.

The CDR3: CASSWRGARTEAFF. The CDR3 nucleotides read TGTGCCAGCAGTTGGAGAGGGGCACGCACTGAAGCTTTCTTT. The chain couples TRBV27 to TRBJ1-1, with D tentatively TRBD1 (5 bases). In germline, CDR1 is MNHEY, CDR2 SMNVEV (reference sequence). V was cut by 4 bases and J by 4 bases, with 13 bases left in between. This CDR3 comprises 14 residues.

The DNA of the CDR3 is TGTGCCAGCAGTGATTCGGCAGATGCTACCTACGAGCAGTACTTC. Amino acid sequence: CASSDSADATYEQYF. The rearrangement uses TRBV6-2 or TRBV6-3 and TRBJ2-7, with D hard to call. Trimming took 5 bases from V and 2 from J, leaving 16 bases between them. The CDR3 length is 15 residues. Germline values: CDR1 MNHEY, CDR2 SVGEGT.

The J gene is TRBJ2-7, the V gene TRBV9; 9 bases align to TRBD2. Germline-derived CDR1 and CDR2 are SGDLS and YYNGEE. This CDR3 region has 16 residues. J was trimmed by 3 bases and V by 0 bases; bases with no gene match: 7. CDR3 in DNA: TGTGCCAGCAGCGTAGCGTTAGCGGGAGATCACTACGAGCAGTACTTC. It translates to CASSVALAGDHYEQYF.

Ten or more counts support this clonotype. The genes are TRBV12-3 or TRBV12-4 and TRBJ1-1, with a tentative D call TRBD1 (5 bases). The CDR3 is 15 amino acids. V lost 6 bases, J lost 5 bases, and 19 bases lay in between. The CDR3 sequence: CASSQQATPGTEAFF. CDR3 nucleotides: TGTGCCAGCAGCCAACAGGCTACGCCGGGAACTGAAGCTTTCTTT.

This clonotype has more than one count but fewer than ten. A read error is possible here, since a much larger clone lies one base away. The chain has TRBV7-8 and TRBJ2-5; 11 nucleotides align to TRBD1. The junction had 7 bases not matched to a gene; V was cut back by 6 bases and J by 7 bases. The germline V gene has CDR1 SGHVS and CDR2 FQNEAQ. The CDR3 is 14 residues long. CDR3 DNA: TGTGCCAGCAGGAAGGGGACAGGGGGGGCGACCCAGTACTTC. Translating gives CASRKGTGGATQYF.

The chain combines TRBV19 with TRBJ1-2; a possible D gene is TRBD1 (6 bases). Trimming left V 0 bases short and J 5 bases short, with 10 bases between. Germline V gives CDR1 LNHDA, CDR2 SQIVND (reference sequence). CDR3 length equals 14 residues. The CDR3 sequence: CASSIEGARYGYTF. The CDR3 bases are TGTGCCAGTAGTATAGAGGGGGCGCGGTATGGCTACACCTTC.